The present TCR beta chain was sequenced within a study of cytomegalovirus exposure and HLA in healthy donors. Study information: Out of 398 genotyped donors, about 80% belonged to the Caucasian-associated ancestry cluster.

The CDR3 length is 14 residues. Germline CDR1 reads GTSNPN; CDR2 reads SVGIG (reference sequence). V gave up 1 base and J gave up 4 bases; unmatched junction bases: 5. Both 60 Vbeta primers and 13 Jbeta primers went into the PCR. Produced via immunoSEQ multiplex PCR; TCRdb's table is partial and in-frame only. The top ten hold about 5% of the sample, which has about 90,000 clones, around two thirds seen once. The receptor comes from a woman in her 30s in good health and CMV-seropositive. Sequenced input: PBMCs. V is TRBV30 and J is TRBJ1-2; 8 bases fit TRBD1. The CDR3 DNA follows: TGTGCCTGGAGTGGGGCAGGGGGCCTCTATGGCTACACCTTC. This sequence encodes CAWSGAGGLYGYTF.